The sample holds a few counts of the clone carrying this T cell receptor beta chain. The antigen is undetermined. Germline-derived CDR1 and CDR2 are MRHNA and SNTAGT. V lost 5 bases to trimming and J lost 6 bases, with 11 bases between them. The CDR3 spans 13 residues. cDNA synthesis used the whole RNA isolate, giving expressed TCRB sequences. About 3.4 million reads per sample on average were obtained from naive, central memory and regulatory T cell samples. Clones were read by immunoSEQ multiplex PCR, and TCRdb kept only the in-frame ones, dropping some. The sample carries over 150,000 clones, 7.8% recorded once. These data belong to a study of beta chain features in type 1 diabetes. Study-wide context: Regarding age, gender and cell yields, patients proved similar to healthy donors.

Whole-study results and caveats: Within each of all four CD4+ subsets, Type 1 diabetes patients had TCRB CDR3s that were moderately but significantly shorter. Naive, central memory and regulatory TCRB repertoires appeared more similar among patients than healthy donors.

The source of this sequence is a middle-aged woman with type 1 diabetes. The chain couples TRBV6-4 to TRBJ1-5, with unresolved D. Input material: central memory CD4+ T cells from blood. The CDR3 DNA follows: TGTGCCAGCAGTTACGGAGAAGGTCAGCCCCAGCATTTT. It encodes CASSYGEGQPQHF.